These 5 T cell receptor beta chains came from one sample sequenced in a study of radiotherapy plus CTLA-4 blockade in lung cancer. Only in-frame clones appear in the TCRdb table, and some are missing; sequencing was by immunoSEQ multiplex PCR. The data hold around 110,000 clones, with 80% to 90% observed a single time. The sequenced sample was peripheral blood, obtained from a patient treated with radiotherapy plus ipilimumab. The source of these receptors is a human donor with non-small cell lung cancer that progressed on radiotherapy plus ipilimumab.

V usage is TRBV4-1 and J usage is TRBJ2-3; no clear D gene. This CDR3 has 12 residues. Per germline, CDR1 MGHRA and CDR2 YSYEKL. Trimming stripped 3 bases from V and 5 bases from J, with 6 bases between. This CDR3 is CASSHIRDTQYF. CDR3 in DNA: TGCGCCAGCAGCCACATCAGAGATACGCAGTATTTT.

This clone is a singleton in its sample. The CDR3 DNA is TGCGCCAGCAGCTCGCAGGGGGTCGAGCAGTTCTTC. This sequence encodes CASSSQGVEQFF. This chain joins TRBV5-1 and TRBJ2-1; 7 bases fit TRBD1. The CDR3 totals 12 residues. V lost 3 bases to trimming and J lost 10 bases; unmatched junction nucleotides: 4. Per the germline V gene, CDR1 is SGHRS and CDR2 is YFSETQ.

The V call is TRBV6-1, the J call TRBJ1-1; D is perhaps TRBD1 (5 bases). Deletions cut 4 bases from V and 2 bases from J, with 8 bases between. This CDR3 has 13 residues. The V gene's germline CDR1 is MNHNS and CDR2 SASEGT. CDR3 DNA sequence: TGTGCCAGCAGTGGACAGCTAAACACTGAAGCTTTCTTT. Protein product: CASSGQLNTEAFF.

In the case of this clone: Distinct nucleotide sequences in the sample also encode this CDR3. The CDR3 coding sequence is TGCGCCAGCAGCTTGGATGGGGGGAGCGAGCAGTACTTC. Protein: CASSLDGGSEQYF. This chain joins TRBV5-1 and TRBJ2-7; a weak D match, TRBD2 (6 bases). CDR3 length: 13 amino acids. V shed 0 bases and J shed 6 bases, with 10 bases lying between them. CDR1 SGHRS and CDR2 YFSETQ come from the germline V gene.

This clone was counted a single time. This sequence joins TRBV7-2 and TRBJ2-1, with 7 bases aligning to TRBD2. Germline-derived CDR1 and CDR2 are SGHTA and FQGNSA. This CDR3 contains 18 residues. The junction had 13 bases not matched to a gene; V was cut back by 5 bases and J by 0 bases. This chain's CDR3 is CASSQGSGLTRSYNEQFF. CDR3 nucleotides: TGTGCCAGCAGCCAAGGTAGCGGGCTTACCCGCTCCTACAATGAGCAGTTCTTC.